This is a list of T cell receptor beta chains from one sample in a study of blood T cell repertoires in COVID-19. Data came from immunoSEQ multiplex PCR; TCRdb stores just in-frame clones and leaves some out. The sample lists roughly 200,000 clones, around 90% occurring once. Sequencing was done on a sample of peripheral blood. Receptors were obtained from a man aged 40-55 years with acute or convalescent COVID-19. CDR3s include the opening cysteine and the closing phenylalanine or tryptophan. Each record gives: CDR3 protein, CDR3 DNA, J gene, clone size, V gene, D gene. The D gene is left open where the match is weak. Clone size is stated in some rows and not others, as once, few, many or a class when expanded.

CAWSVSSGNEQFF,TGTGCCTGGAGTGTAAGTTCGGGGAATGAGCAGTTCTTC,TRBJ2-1,-,TRBV30,-
CASSLVGGTHTEAFF,TGCGCCAGCAGCTTGGTCGGGGGGACCCACACTGAAGCTTTCTTT,TRBJ1-1,-,TRBV5-1,-
CASSSGDTQYF,TGTGCCAGCAGCTCGGGGGATACGCAGTATTTT,TRBJ2-3,-,TRBV28,-
CASSLYQGITEAFF,TGTGCCAGCAGCTTATATCAGGGGATCACTGAAGCTTTCTTT,TRBJ1-1,-,TRBV5-6,-
CASSSEQGSNEAFF,TGTGCCAGCAGCTCAGAACAGGGGTCCAATGAAGCTTTCTTT,TRBJ1-1,-,TRBV4-2,TRBD1
CASTPGTGGKTQYF,TGTGCCAGTACCCCCGGGACAGGGGGCAAGACCCAGTACTTC,TRBJ2-5,few,TRBV19,TRBD1
CASSPFDRDSPLHF,TGTGCCAGCTCACCCTTTGACAGGGATTCACCCCTCCACTTT,TRBJ1-6,-,TRBV18,TRBD1
CASSPSSGGLSTDTQYF,TGTGCCAGCAGCCCGAGTAGCGGGGGGCTTAGCACAGATACGCAGTATTTT,TRBJ2-3,-,TRBV3-1/TRBV3-2,TRBD2
CASSQQGAANEKLFF,TGCGCCAGCAGCCAACAGGGGGCGGCTAATGAAAAACTGTTTTTT,TRBJ1-4,-,TRBV4-3,TRBD1
CASSYRTGPGNTQYF,TGTGCCAGCAGCTACCGGACAGGCCCAGGAAATACGCAGTATTTT,TRBJ2-3,-,TRBV7-2,TRBD1
CASSPGGGLSYGYTF,TGTGCCAGCTCACCAGGGGGGGGGCTCAGCTATGGCTACACCTTC,TRBJ1-2,-,TRBV18,-
CASSKQPNYGYTF,TGTGCCAGTAGTAAGCAACCCAACTATGGCTACACCTTC,TRBJ1-2,-,TRBV19,-
CSASVSSGGNSYNEQFF,TGCAGTGCTAGTGTCTCTAGCGGGGGTAATTCCTACAATGAGCAGTTCTTC,TRBJ2-1,-,TRBV20-1,TRBD2
CASSQGGQGYEQYF,TGTGCCAGCAGCCAAGGGGGACAGGGCTACGAGCAGTACTTC,TRBJ2-7,-,TRBV14,TRBD1
CASSFGSADTQYF,TGTGCCAGCAGTTTCGGTTCTGCAGATACGCAGTATTTT,TRBJ2-3,-,TRBV28,-